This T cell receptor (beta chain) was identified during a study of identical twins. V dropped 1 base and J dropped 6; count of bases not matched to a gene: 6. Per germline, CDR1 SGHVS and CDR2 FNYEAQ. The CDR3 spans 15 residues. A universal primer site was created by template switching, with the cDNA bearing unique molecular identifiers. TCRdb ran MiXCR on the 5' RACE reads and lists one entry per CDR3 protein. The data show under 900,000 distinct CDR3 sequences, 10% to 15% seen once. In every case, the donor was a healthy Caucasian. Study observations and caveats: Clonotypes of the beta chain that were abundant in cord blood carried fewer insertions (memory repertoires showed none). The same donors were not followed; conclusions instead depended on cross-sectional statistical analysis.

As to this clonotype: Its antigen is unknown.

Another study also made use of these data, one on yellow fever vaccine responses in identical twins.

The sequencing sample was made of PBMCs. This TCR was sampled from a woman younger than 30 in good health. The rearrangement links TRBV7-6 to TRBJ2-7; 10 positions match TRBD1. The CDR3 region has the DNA TGTGCCAGCAGCTTAGTGGGGGACAGGGGTGCCGAGCAGTACTTC. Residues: CASSLVGDRGAEQYF.